This is a list of T cell receptor beta chains from one sample in a study of CD8 T cells in ankylosing spondylitis. TCRdb re-derived calls from the 5' RACE reads in MiXCR, one entry per CDR3 protein. Seen here are 200,000 to 300,000 distinct CDR3 sequences, roughly 25% observed once, and the top ten hold 0.6% to 0.75%. Specimen: blood, either unsorted or a sorted T cell fraction (not recorded which). All receptors come from a male donor with ankylosing spondylitis or in good health (not recorded which). Both conserved end residues are part of each CDR3. D genes are given only for firm matches. The size field is filled for only some rows; it gives once, few, many or a size class.

v_call	d_call	clone_size	j_call	cdr3_nt	cdr3_aa
TRBV7-2	-	many	TRBJ2-4	TGTGCCAGCAGCTCACAAGGAGGACTCACCAAAAACATTCAGTACTTC	CASSSQGGLTKNIQYF
TRBV25-1	TRBD1	many	TRBJ2-1	TGTGCCAGCAGTGAAACCCCCGGGACAGGGTACAATGAGCAGTTCTTC	CASSETPGTGYNEQFF
TRBV12-3/TRBV12-4	TRBD1	many	TRBJ1-1	TGTGCCAGCACCCCTTCAGGCCAGGGGGCGACTTTCTTT	CASTPSGQGATFF
TRBV5-1	-	once	TRBJ2-5	TGCGCCAGCAGCTTGCAATCAGGGAAACAAGAGACCCAGTACTTC	CASSLQSGKQETQYF
TRBV6-6	-	-	TRBJ1-2	TGTGCCAGCAGTTCCGCCCAGAACTATGGCTACACCTTC	CASSSAQNYGYTF
TRBV6-1	TRBD2	few	TRBJ2-7	TGTGCCAGCACCTTAGCGGGACCCTCCTACGAGCAGTACTTC	CASTLAGPSYEQYF
TRBV27	TRBD1	-	TRBJ2-1	TGTGCCAGCAGTTGGGACAGGACCTACAATGAGCAGTTCTTC	CASSWDRTYNEQFF
TRBV13	-	-	TRBJ2-2	TGTGCCAGCAGTCCATCTGGGGAAACCGGGGAGCTGTTTTTT	CASSPSGETGELFF
TRBV12-3/TRBV12-4	TRBD2	many	TRBJ2-5	TGTGCCAGCAGTTTCAGCGGGGGGGCACAAGAGACCCAGTACTTC	CASSFSGGAQETQYF
TRBV3-1	TRBD2	-	TRBJ2-7	TGTGCCAGCAGCCAGCGGGGGGGCGTCCACGAGAAGTACTTC	CASSQRGGVHEKYF
TRBV11-2	-	-	TRBJ1-3	TGTGCCAGCAGCTTGGGGGGTGTTTCTGGAAACACCATATATTTT	CASSLGGVSGNTIYF
TRBV5-4	TRBD1	few	TRBJ1-5	TGTGCCAGCAGCATTACAGGGGGCGGTGGCAATCAGCCCCAGCATTTT	CASSITGGGGNQPQHF
TRBV18	-	many	TRBJ2-1	TGTGCCAGCTCACCATGGGGAGGCAAAAACAATGAGCAGTTCTTC	CASSPWGGKNNEQFF
TRBV12-3/TRBV12-4	TRBD2	-	TRBJ2-3	TGTGCCAGCAGTGCCAGGACTAGCGGGGGCACAGATACGCAGTATTTT	CASSARTSGGTDTQYF
TRBV7-2	-	-	TRBJ2-7	TGTGCCAGCAGCTTAGGACTAGAAGGCGAGCAGTACTTC	CASSLGLEGEQYF
TRBV20-1	TRBD2	-	TRBJ2-5	TGCAGTGCTAGAGATTTCCTAGCGGGGGGGATCCAAGAGACCCAGTACTTC	CSARDFLAGGIQETQYF
TRBV11-2	-	-	TRBJ2-5	TGTGCCAGCAGCCTTCGTCTCAGGCCTATCCAAGAGACCCAGTACTTC	CASSLRLRPIQETQYF
TRBV5-5	-	-	TRBJ2-7	TGTGCCAGCAGCTTGGTCGGCCAGCGTTCCTACGAGCAGTACTTC	CASSLVGQRSYEQYF
TRBV5-1	TRBD2	-	TRBJ2-1	TGCGCCAGCAGCTTGGGTCCTAGCGGGGGGGCCTACAATGAGCAGTTCTTC	CASSLGPSGGAYNEQFF
TRBV20-1	-	many	TRBJ1-1	TGCAGTGCCCGGCGGGGGGGTACTGAAGCTTTCTTT	CSARRGGTEAFF
TRBV20-1	-	-	TRBJ1-1	TGCAGTATGTCGGAGGGGTTGAACACTGAAGCTTTCTTT	CSMSEGLNTEAFF
TRBV20-1	-	-	TRBJ2-2	TGCAGTGCTAGAGGCGGAGGGGGGAGGACCGGGGAGCTGTTTTTT	CSARGGGGRTGELFF
TRBV9	TRBD1	-	TRBJ2-5	TGTGCCAGCAGCGCGCGTCCCGGGACAGGGGAAGAGACCCAGTACTTC	CASSARPGTGEETQYF
TRBV12-3/TRBV12-4	-	-	TRBJ1-5	TGTGCCAGCACCGGACGGGTCAATCAGCCCCAGCATTTT	CASTGRVNQPQHF